Listed below are T cell receptor beta chains from one sample, sequenced in a study of read filtering for tumor transcriptome and immune sequencing. MiXCR, run by TCRdb on the reads, gives a single entry per CDR3 protein. The repertoire consists of 30,000 to 40,000 distinct CDR3 sequences, with about 13% occurring once and the leading ten covering around 6.5%. The sequenced sample was a population of CD138-negative cells sorted from bone marrow. These TCRs come from a donor over 35 with multiple myeloma. CDR3s include the opening cysteine and the closing phenylalanine or tryptophan. A D gene is named only where the DNA matches it firmly. Not all rows give a size; the values are once, few, many and, for expanded clones, a class.

19 | TRBJ2-1 | TRBV20-1 | many | TRBD2 | CSARAWKREEGGSYNEQFF | TGCAGTGCTAGAGCCTGGAAGCGGGAGGAAGGAGGGTCCTACAATGAGCAGTTCTTC
16 | TRBJ2-7 | TRBV27 | - | TRBD2 | CASSLRGASGRYEQYF | TGTGCCAGCAGTCTCCGCGGGGCTAGCGGGAGATACGAGCAGTACTTC
17 | TRBJ2-5 | TRBV5-1 | few | - | CASSLSALESQDETQYF | TGCGCCAGCAGCTTGTCAGCGCTAGAAAGTCAGGATGAGACCCAGTACTTC
18 | TRBJ2-7 | TRBV29-1 | - | TRBD2 | CSVRGQGGLAGGPYEQYF | TGCAGCGTTCGCGGACAGGGAGGACTAGCGGGAGGGCCCTACGAGCAGTACTTC
15 | TRBJ1-5 | TRBV12-5 | - | - | CAGGRGAFSNQPQHF | TGTGCTGGTGGTAGGGGTGCGTTTAGCAATCAGCCCCAGCATTTT
16 | TRBJ2-3 | TRBV19 | many | TRBD2 | CASSTSSGGVTDTQYF | TGTGCCAGTAGTACCTCAAGCGGGGGGGTGACAGATACGCAGTATTTT
15 | TRBJ1-1 | TRBV6-6 | few | TRBD1 | CASSRQGARNTEAFF | TGTGCCAGCAGTAGACAGGGGGCGAGGAACACTGAAGCTTTCTTT
14 | TRBJ1-1 | TRBV7-9 | many | TRBD1 | CASSKTGERTEAFF | TGTGCCAGCAGTAAGACAGGGGAACGCACTGAAGCTTTCTTT
14 | TRBJ1-4 | TRBV5-1 | - | TRBD1 | CASTARDRGGKLFF | TGCGCCAGCACCGCAAGAGACAGGGGAGGAAAACTGTTTTTT
12 | TRBJ2-7 | TRBV28 | many | TRBD1 | CASSFRDRKWYF | TGTGCCAGCAGTTTTCGGGACAGAAAGTGGTACTTC
15 | TRBJ1-4 | TRBV21-1 | many | - | CASSLAGRANEKLFF | TGTGCCAGCAGCCTTGCGGGCAGGGCAAATGAAAAACTGTTTTTT